These 18 T cell receptor beta chains were sequenced from one sample in a study of cytomegalovirus exposure and HLA in healthy donors. A multiplex PCR was run with 60 Vbeta primers and 13 Jbeta primers. Assay: immunoSEQ multiplex PCR; the TCRdb copy retains only in-frame clones and omits some. The sample has around 67,000 clones; less than 80% are singletons. Material: PBMCs. These receptors all come from a woman between 45 and 65 years old in good health and CMV-seronegative.

This sequence joins TRBV4-2 and TRBJ2-3; possibly TRBD1 for D (5 bases). V lost 1 base to trimming and J lost 2 bases, with 16 bases between them. Germline V CDR1 and CDR2: LGHNA, YNFKEQ. CDR3 length equals 17 residues. The CDR3 reads CASSQAGAGFDTDTQYF. The CDR3 region has the DNA TGTGCCAGCAGCCAAGCCGGTGCAGGGTTTGACACAGATACGCAGTATTTT.

The genes are TRBV7-2 and TRBJ2-5, with D perhaps TRBD1 (5 bases). Trimming removed 8 bases at V and 4 bases at J, with 11 bases between. This CDR3 has 12 amino acids. Germline V gives CDR1 SGHTA, CDR2 FQGNSA. The CDR3 region has the DNA TGTGCCAGCGGCCTTAGGGGAGAGACCCAGTACTTC. Protein: CASGLRGETQYF.

V is TRBV18 and J is TRBJ1-1; D uncertain. The CDR3 is 15 residues long. CDR1 is KGHSH and CDR2 is LQKENI in the germline V gene. Deletions cut 4 bases from V and 4 bases from J, with 16 bases between. CDR3 in amino acids: CASSLTALGSTEAFF. CDR3 DNA: TGTGCCAGCTCACTCACCGCCCTAGGGAGCACTGAAGCTTTCTTT.

The chain has TRBV6-6 and TRBJ1-2; a possible D gene is TRBD1 (6 bases). Germline values: CDR1 MNHNY, CDR2 SVGAGI (reference sequence). The CDR3 has 14 residues. V was shortened by 7 bases and J by 4 bases, with 16 bases between the two germline ends. The CDR3 DNA sequence: TGTGCCAGCAATCCGACAGGAGATCCCTATGGCTACACCTTC. This translates into CASNPTGDPYGYTF.

This clone was observed a single time. Distinct nucleotide sequences in the sample also encode this CDR3. This chain joins TRBV4-1 and TRBJ2-1; TRBD2 might be the D (5 bases). Germline V lookup: CDR1 MGHRA, CDR2 YSYEKL. V lost 0 bases and J 4 bases, leaving 13 bases between the germline ends. CDR3 length: 16 amino acids. The CDR3: CASSQDGLAGYNEQFF. CDR3 sequence (DNA): TGCGCCAGCAGCCAAGATGGGCTAGCTGGATACAATGAGCAGTTCTTC.

This clone was picked up one time. The chain has TRBV7-2 and TRBJ2-3; no definite D call. V was pared by 3 bases and J by 4 bases, with 5 bases between. Per germline, CDR1 SGHTA and CDR2 FQGNSA. The CDR3 consists of 12 residues. CDR3 DNA: TGTGCCAGCAGCTTTGGCTCAGATACGCAGTATTTT. This gives the protein CASSFGSDTQYF.

V gene TRBV7-3 combines with J gene TRBJ1-1, with 8 bases that match TRBD1. The CDR3 sequence is 15 residues long. CDR1 and CDR2 (germline): SGHTA, FQGTGA. Losses at the gene ends were 6 bases for V and 3 bases for J; bases not matched to a gene: 9. For the CDR3, the DNA is TGTGCCAGCAGAAAAACCCCGACAGGGGACACTGAAGCTTTCTTT. It specifies CASRKTPTGDTEAFF. Filled out from reference TRBV7-3 and TRBJ1-1, the complete variable domain reads GAGVSQTPSNKVTEKGKYVELRCDPISGHTALYWYRQSLGQGPEFLIYFQGTGAADDSGLPNDRFFAVRPEGSVSTLKIQRTERGDSAVYLCASRKTPTGDTEAFFGQGTRLTVV.

The V and J genes are TRBV7-9 and TRBJ2-7; TRBD1 matches 7 bases. The CDR3 totals 15 residues. V dropped 5 bases and J dropped 3; count of bases not matched to a gene: 10. Germline loops: CDR1 SEHNR, CDR2 FQNEAQ (reference sequence). This chain's CDR3 is CASSQGQSTLYEQYF. CDR3 DNA sequence: TGTGCCAGCAGCCAGGGACAGTCAACCCTCTACGAGCAGTACTTC.

This chain links TRBV14 with TRBJ2-1, with 10 bases aligning to TRBD2. The J segment lost 1 base and the V segment lost 3 bases, leaving 9 bases of the junction unmatched. The CDR3 has 18 residues. Germline lookup yields CDR1 SGHDN and CDR2 FVKESK. Here the CDR3 reads CASSQVPSGSWSYNEQFF. Here the CDR3 DNA reads TGTGCCAGCAGCCAGGTCCCTAGCGGGAGTTGGTCCTACAATGAGCAGTTCTTC.

This clone occurred a few times. The chain joins TRBV18 to TRBJ2-5, with D tentatively TRBD1 (6 bases). Germline loops: CDR1 KGHSH, CDR2 LQKENI. The CDR3 has 13 residues. V was shortened by 5 bases and J by 1 base, with 8 bases between the two germline ends. The CDR3 loop is CASSYRVQETQYF. The CDR3 DNA is TGTGCCAGCTCATACAGGGTCCAAGAGACCCAGTACTTC.

This chain joins TRBV29-1 and TRBJ1-5; D ambiguous. Looked up from germline, CDR1 is SQVTM and CDR2 is ANQGSEA. The CDR3 length is 13 residues. Between the trimmed V and J ends, which lost 4 bases and 4 bases, there was a span of 11 bases. The CDR3 spells CSVVVQHNQPQHF. The CDR3 region has the DNA TGCAGCGTTGTCGTACAGCATAATCAGCCCCAGCATTTT.

The rearrangement joins TRBV9 to TRBJ2-5, with D possibly matching TRBD1 (5 bases). The CDR3 runs to 15 residues. Germline lookup yields CDR1 SGDLS and CDR2 YYNGEE. Trimming shortened V by 4 bases and J by 5 bases, and 18 bases separated the two germline ends. The CDR3 sequence is CASSPRGPLGETQYF. The CDR3 DNA reads as TGTGCCAGCAGCCCTAGGGGCCCGTTGGGGGAGACCCAGTACTTC.

The chain is built from TRBV18 and TRBJ2-1; no definite D call. Trimming took 2 bases from V and 6 from J, leaving 8 bases between them. CDR3 length: 13 amino acids. CDR1 and CDR2 from the germline V gene are KGHSH and LQKENI. The CDR3 region is CASSPGRLNEQFF. For the CDR3, the DNA is TGTGCCAGCTCACCAGGCCGCCTCAATGAGCAGTTCTTC. The whole variable domain, remainder taken from reference TRBV18 and TRBJ2-1, is NAGVMQNPRHLVRRRGQEARLRCSPMKGHSHVYWYRQLPEEGLKFMVYLQKENIIDESGMPKERFSAEFPKEGPSILRIQQVVRGDSAAYFCASSPGRLNEQFFGPGTRLTVL.

This clone was counted between two and nine times. V usage is TRBV5-6 and J usage is TRBJ2-2, with 8 bases aligning to TRBD1. Germline trimming cut 5 bases from V and 4 bases from J; bases unmatched to any gene: 4. CDR1 and CDR2 from the germline V gene are SGHDT and YYEEEE. The CDR3 spans 14 residues. CDR3 sequence (DNA): TGTGCCAGCAGTCCAACAGGGGGCACCGGGGAGCTGTTTTTT. It yields the protein CASSPTGGTGELFF.

The V and J genes are TRBV5-1 and TRBJ2-5; tentatively, D is TRBD2 (5 bases). The germline V and J ends were trimmed by 6 bases and 3 bases, with 12 bases remaining between them. CDR3 length equals 13 residues. Germline V gene sequence: CDR1 SGHRS, CDR2 YFSETQ. The CDR3 region has the DNA TGCGCCAGCAATCTCATGAGGGAAGAGACCCAGTACTTC. Its protein is CASNLMREETQYF.

This clone has only one observation. This chain joins TRBV29-1 and TRBJ2-3, with D possibly being TRBD2 (6 bases). The CDR3 extends over 13 amino acids. The germline V gene encodes CDR1 SQVTM and CDR2 ANQGSEA. The V gene lost 5 bases and the J gene lost 6 bases, with 15 bases spanning the gap. The chain's CDR3 is CSVYTSGADTQYF. The CDR3 bases are TGCAGCGTTTATACCTCGGGAGCGGATACGCAGTATTTT.

The chain couples TRBV6-6 to TRBJ2-7, with D possibly TRBD2 on 6 matching bases. Between the trimmed V and J ends, which lost 5 bases and 1 base, there was a span of 15 bases. The CDR3 sequence is 15 residues long. The germline V gene encodes CDR1 MNHNY and CDR2 SVGAGI (reference sequence). The CDR3 region has the DNA TGTGCCAGCAGTACCCCCGGGACTCAGTCCTACGAGCAGTACTTC. Protein sequence: CASSTPGTQSYEQYF.

The rearrangement links TRBV25-1 to TRBJ1-4; D is perhaps TRBD1 (6 bases). Per germline, CDR1 MGHDK and CDR2 SYGVNS. The CDR3 extends over 12 amino acids. V was pared by 4 bases and J by 12 bases, with 12 bases between. This chain's CDR3 is CASSANNRELFF. As DNA, the CDR3 is TGTGCCAGCAGTGCTAACAACAGGGAACTGTTTTTT.